One sample yielded the 21 T cell receptor beta chains listed below, sequenced in a study of CD8+ T cells in alopecia areata. Treatment meaning: oral pan-JAK inhibitor, 5-10 mg twice daily. RNA was isolated and reverse transcribed to cDNA, the sequencing template. TCRdb's table, derived via immunoSEQ multiplex PCR, lists solely in-frame clones and lacks some. The sample contains around 300,000 clones, about three fifths of which appear only once. Sequenced material: CD4+ T cells sorted from blood, taken around week 54, from a patient treated with tofacitinib. All receptors derive from a human donor with alopecia areata.

This chain links TRBV6-1 with TRBJ2-5; D may be TRBD1 or TRBD2 (5 bases each). In germline, CDR1 is MNHNS, CDR2 SASEGT. The CDR3 totals 12 residues. Trimming shortened V by 7 bases and J by 3 bases, and 9 bases separated the two germline ends. CDR3 in amino acids: CASTGTKETQYF. Here the CDR3 DNA reads TGTGCCAGCACCGGGACCAAAGAGACCCAGTACTTC.

The chain has TRBV11-2 and TRBJ1-6, with 8 bases matching TRBD1. From germline, CDR1 is SGHAT and CDR2 FQNNGV. This CDR3 is 15 amino acids long. After removal of 5 bases from V and 8 bases from J, the junction contained 8 bases not matched to a gene. CDR3 DNA: TGTGCCAGCAGCAAGCCGGGGACAGGCCATTCACCCCTCCACTTT. Its translation: CASSKPGTGHSPLHF.

This chain's CDR3 is CASSFQGANSPLHF. CDR3 DNA: TGTGCCAGCAGCTTTCAGGGGGCGAATTCACCCCTCCACTTT. The J gene is TRBJ1-6, the V gene TRBV9; 8 positions match TRBD1. The J segment lost 7 bases and the V segment lost 4 bases, leaving 4 bases of the junction unmatched. This CDR3 contains 14 residues. The germline V gene encodes CDR1 SGDLS and CDR2 YYNGEE.

This sequence joins TRBV18 and TRBJ2-1; D could derive from TRBD1 or TRBD2 (5 bases each). Germline V gene data show CDR1 as KGHSH and CDR2 as LQKENI. CDR3 length: 15 amino acids. The ends were cut back, 5 bases at V and 8 bases at J, with 19 bases in the middle. CDR3 residues: CASSFQPGPLDEQFF. CDR3 nucleotides: TGTGCCAGCTCATTCCAGCCGGGACCCCTGGATGAGCAGTTCTTC.

The CDR3 nucleotides are TGTGCCTGGAGTGGGGGGGGAGCGGATTCACCCCTCCACTTT. Its protein product is CAWSGGGADSPLHF. The chain joins TRBV30 to TRBJ1-6; D is possibly TRBD1 (5 bases). This CDR3 has 14 residues. The V gene's germline CDR1 is GTSNPN and CDR2 SVGIG (reference sequence). The V end was cut by 1 base, the J end by 8 bases, with 12 bases between.

This chain uses TRBV14 with TRBJ2-3, with D unclear. Germline V lookup: CDR1 SGHDN, CDR2 FVKESK. Trimming stripped 0 bases from V and 3 bases from J, with 10 bases between. The CDR3 has 15 amino acids. For the CDR3, the DNA is TGTGCCAGCAGCCAAGATGTCCGAAGAACAGATACGCAGTATTTT. Its protein product is CASSQDVRRTDTQYF. Together with reference TRBV14 and TRBJ2-3, the CDR3 gives the full variable domain: EAGVTQFPSHSVIEKGQTVTLRCDPISGHDNLYWYRRVMGKEIKFLLHFVKESKQDESGMPNNRFLAERTGGTYSTLKVQPAELEDSGVYFCASSQDVRRTDTQYFGPGTRLTVL.

The rearrangement joins TRBV4-1 to TRBJ1-2; D not resolved. The CDR3 contains 17 residues. The V and J ends lost 0 bases and 1 base respectively, with 15 bases between them. CDR1 and CDR2 from the germline V gene are MGHRA and YSYEKL. This chain's CDR3 is CASSQDEIPSGNYGYTF. The CDR3 DNA reads as TGCGCCAGCAGCCAAGATGAAATTCCCTCGGGTAACTATGGCTACACCTTC.

The chain has TRBV5-1 and TRBJ2-1; D gene uncertain. Trimming shortened V by 1 base and J by 9 bases, and 5 bases separated the two germline ends. Germline CDR1 SGHRS, CDR2 YFSETQ. The CDR3 is 11 amino acids. The CDR3 nucleotides read TGCGCCAGCAGCTTGTCGGGTGAGCAGTTCTTC. It codes for CASSLSGEQFF.

This clone was seen a few times. The chain uses TRBV10-3 and TRBJ2-3; 12 bases fit TRBD2. CDR1 is ENHRY and CDR2 is SYGVKD in the germline V gene. V lost 4 bases, J lost 6 bases, and 8 bases stayed unmatched. CDR3 length: 16 amino acids. The CDR3 region is CAISGLLAGGPDTQYF. CDR3 DNA sequence: TGTGCCATCAGTGGTCTTCTAGCGGGGGGGCCCGATACGCAGTATTTT.

This rearrangement joins TRBV7-2 to TRBJ2-1, with D tentatively TRBD1 (6 bases). Germline V gene data show CDR1 as SGHTA and CDR2 as FQGNSA. The CDR3 has 14 amino acids. V was cut by 7 bases and J by 9 bases, with 19 bases left in between. This chain's CDR3 is CASTMKGQGSEQFF. The CDR3 DNA sequence: TGTGCCAGCACCATGAAAGGGCAGGGGAGTGAGCAGTTCTTC.

The chain has TRBV6-5 and TRBJ2-4; TRBD2 is a possible D gene (6 bases). Trimming cost V 7 bases and J 4 bases, with 8 bases left between them. The CDR3 runs to 12 residues. CDR1 and CDR2 from the germline V gene are MNHEY and SVGAGI. Here the CDR3 reads CASKGGKNIQYF. CDR3 DNA sequence: TGTGCCAGCAAAGGAGGGAAAAACATTCAGTACTTC.

This clone has a handful of counts. This chain connects TRBV6-6 to TRBJ2-7; D might be TRBD1 or TRBD2, each matching 6 bases. The CDR3 is made up of 15 amino acids. V lost 8 bases, J lost 5 bases, and 22 bases lay in between. Germline assignment: CDR1 MNHNY and CDR2 SVGAGI (reference sequence). The CDR3 sequence: CASARVGGQSNEQYF. CDR3 nucleotides: TGTGCCAGCGCCCGGGTAGGGGGGCAGTCCAACGAGCAGTACTTC.

The chain recombines TRBV6-5 with TRBJ2-7; D is undetermined. CDR1 MNHEY and CDR2 SVGAGI come from the germline V gene. The CDR3 spans 13 residues. V gave up 0 bases and J gave up 3 bases, with 6 bases separating them. The CDR3 DNA reads TGTGCCAGCAGTTACTCGGCCCACTACGAGCAGTACTTC. This gives the protein CASSYSAHYEQYF.

This clone turned up a few times. The chain has TRBV6-6 and TRBJ2-3; no reliable D call. V was clipped by 5 bases and J by 8 bases, with 14 bases between them. This CDR3 has 13 residues. Germline V lookup: CDR1 MNHNY, CDR2 SVGAGI (reference sequence). CDR3 sequence (DNA): TGTGCCAGCAGTCCCATAAGTGGAAGTACGCAGTATTTT. It codes for CASSPISGSTQYF.

Worth noting for this clone: At the DNA level, this CDR3 is encoded by other sequences in the same sample as well. The rearrangement uses TRBV9 and TRBJ2-6; D is possibly TRBD2 (5 bases). V lost 0 bases and J 1 base, leaving 5 bases between the germline ends. CDR3 length: 15 amino acids. The germline V gene has CDR1 SGDLS and CDR2 YYNGEE. CDR3 residues: CASSVGGSGANVLTF. The DNA of the CDR3 is TGTGCCAGCAGCGTAGGAGGGTCTGGGGCCAACGTCCTGACTTTC.

The V and J genes are TRBV30 and TRBJ2-3; 9 bases agree with TRBD2. With 2 bases clipped from V and 5 bases from J, the junction kept 8 bases outside the gene matches. The CDR3 contains 15 residues. Germline V lookup: CDR1 GTSNPN, CDR2 SVGIG (reference sequence). The CDR3 coding sequence is TGTGCCTGGAGTTTACTGGCGGGGGGGCGAGATACGCAGTATTTT. It yields the protein CAWSLLAGGRDTQYF.

The chain has TRBV27 and TRBJ1-6; maybe TRBD1 (5 bases). This CDR3 is built from 12 residues. V lost 8 bases and J 10 bases, leaving 12 bases between the germline ends. Germline V gene sequence: CDR1 MNHEY, CDR2 SMNVEV (reference sequence). The CDR3 nucleotides are TGTGCCAGCGCGGGGGTATGGTCACCCCTCCACTTT. As protein: CASAGVWSPLHF.

This clone was counted a few times. The chain joins TRBV7-8 to TRBJ2-2; D may be TRBD2 (6 bases). Trimming took 10 bases from V and 0 from J, leaving 12 bases between them. In germline, CDR1 is SGHVS, CDR2 FQNEAQ. The CDR3 has 14 amino acids. The CDR3 DNA sequence: TGTGCCACCCCCGGGGGATCGAACACCGGGGAGCTGTTTTTT. Encoded protein: CATPGGSNTGELFF.

J is TRBJ2-7 and V is TRBV7-3; TRBD1 might be the D (6 bases). Between the trimmed V and J ends, which lost 4 bases and 2 bases, there was a span of 12 bases. The CDR3 has 14 amino acids. Germline CDR1 SGHTA, CDR2 FQGTGA. CDR3 bases: TGTGCCAGCAGCTCGCACAGGGATGCCTACGAGCAGTACTTC. Amino acids: CASSSHRDAYEQYF. Supplemented by reference TRBV7-3 and TRBJ2-7, the full variable domain reads GAGVSQTPSNKVTEKGKYVELRCDPISGHTALYWYRQSLGQGPEFLIYFQGTGAADDSGLPNDRFFAVRPEGSVSTLKIQRTERGDSAVYLCASSSHRDAYEQYFGPGTRLTVT.

The chain carries TRBV9 and TRBJ2-5; D possibly corresponds to TRBD2 (6 bases). The germline gives CDR1 SGDLS, CDR2 YYNGEE. This CDR3 comprises 15 residues. Trimming pared 3 bases from V and 1 base from J, leaving 13 bases between. CDR3 DNA sequence: TGTGCCAGCAGCGCCGGGAGCACGACCCAAGAGACCCAGTACTTC. Translated: CASSAGSTTQETQYF. Supplemented by reference TRBV9 and TRBJ2-5, the full variable domain reads DSGVTQTPKHLITATGQRVTLRCSPRSGDLSVYWYQQSLDQGLQFLIQYYNGEERAKGNILERFSAQQFPDLHSELNLSSLELGDSALYFCASSAGSTTQETQYFGPGTRLLVL.

The CDR3 sequence is CAIRVGQSRNTEAFF. CDR3 bases: TGTGCCATCAGAGTAGGACAGTCCAGGAACACTGAAGCTTTCTTT. The chain has TRBV10-3 and TRBJ1-1, with D possibly matching TRBD1 (6 bases). The ends were cut back, 6 bases at V and 1 base at J, with 15 bases in the middle. The CDR3 loop spans 15 amino acids. Per germline, CDR1 ENHRY and CDR2 SYGVKD.